Listed here is a single TCR beta chain. Its target is unknown. Libraries were prepared by immunoSEQ multiplex PCR; TCRdb keeps only in-frame clonotypes and omits some of them. Among some 460,000 clones listed, around 89% were seen once. The source of the sample is a study of Ad26.COV2.S vaccination and SARS-CoV-2 variants. Study details: Donor had been placed in the Ad26.COV2.S arm of the COV1001 trial. Whole-study results and caveats: The TCR breadth and depth analyses may have understated or missed part of the total T cell responses. Vaccine recipients showed a spike-specific TCR breadth that was higher than in placebo recipients.

The germline V gene has CDR1 SGHTA and CDR2 FQGTGA. V lost 5 bases, J lost 7 bases, and 9 bases stayed unmatched. The CDR3 is made up of 14 amino acids. The treatment here: about 20 received Ad26.COV2.S at low or high dose, single or two shots; several received placebo; per-sample allocation not given. Day 63 after the first vaccine or placebo injection was the time point for sampling. An adult donor aged 18-55 years was enrolled in Boston. The gene calls are TRBV7-3 and TRBJ2-5; 8 bases agree with TRBD2. Source: peripheral blood, taken in a trial of Ad26.COV2.S vaccine versus placebo. This TCR was sampled from a person aged 18-65 years who received the Ad26.COV2.S COVID-19 vaccine or a placebo. CDR3: CASSASGGYGTQYF. The CDR3 DNA reads TGTGCCAGCAGCGCCAGCGGGGGTTACGGGACCCAGTACTTC.